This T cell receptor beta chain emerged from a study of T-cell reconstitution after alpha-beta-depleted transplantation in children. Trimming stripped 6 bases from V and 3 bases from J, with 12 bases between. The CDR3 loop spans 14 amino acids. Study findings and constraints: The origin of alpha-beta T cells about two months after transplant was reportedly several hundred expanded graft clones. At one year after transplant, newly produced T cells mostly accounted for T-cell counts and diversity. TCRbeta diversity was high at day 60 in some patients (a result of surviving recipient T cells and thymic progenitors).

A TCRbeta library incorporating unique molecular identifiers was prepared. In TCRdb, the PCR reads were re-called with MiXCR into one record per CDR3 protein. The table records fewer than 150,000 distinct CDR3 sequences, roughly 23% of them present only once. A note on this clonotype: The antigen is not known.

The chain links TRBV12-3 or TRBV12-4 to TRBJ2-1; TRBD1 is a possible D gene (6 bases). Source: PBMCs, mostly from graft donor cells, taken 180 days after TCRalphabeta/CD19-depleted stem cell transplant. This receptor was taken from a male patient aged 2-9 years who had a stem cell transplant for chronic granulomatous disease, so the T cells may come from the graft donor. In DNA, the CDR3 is TGTGCCAGCAGGACCTGGACAGACTACAATGAGCAGTTCTTC. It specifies CASRTWTDYNEQFF.